Below, 5 T cell receptor beta chains from the same sample are listed, as sequenced in a study of shared clonotypes between healthy human individuals. TCRdb's table, derived via immunoSEQ multiplex PCR, lists solely in-frame clones and lacks some. The sample records about 110,000 clones, 68% being singletons. The specimen was memory CD8+ T cells sorted from blood. The subset is: CD45RO+ cells pooled with CCR7-negative TemRA cells. All receptors derive from a woman under 40 in good health.

This clone appeared a single time. The chain carries TRBV7-9 and TRBJ1-1; no firm D call. Germline V gives CDR1 SEHNR, CDR2 FQNEAQ (reference sequence). The CDR3 contains 11 residues. V was trimmed by 2 bases and J by 10 bases, leaving 8 bases between them. CDR3 region: CASSLSYGAFF. As DNA, the CDR3 is TGTGCCAGCAGCTTAAGTTATGGAGCTTTCTTT.

Of note for this clone: The same CDR3 also results from other DNA sequences found in this sample. The CDR3 loop is CASSFGGSYEQYF. As DNA, the CDR3 is TGCGCCAGCAGTTTTGGGGGTTCCTACGAGCAGTACTTC. This rearrangement joins TRBV5-1 to TRBJ2-7, with D possibly called TRBD1 or TRBD2 (5 bases each). Germline V gives CDR1 SGHRS, CDR2 YFSETQ. V shed 5 bases and J shed 1 base, with 10 bases lying between them. This CDR3 has 13 residues.

The chain is built from TRBV7-6 and TRBJ2-2; 7 bases align to TRBD1. The CDR3 length is 21 residues. Germline V CDR1 and CDR2: SGHVS, FNYEAQ. V was pared by 2 bases and J by 0 bases, with 18 bases of the junction left unmatched. The CDR3 sequence: CASSLIVASRTGNANTGELFF. In DNA, the CDR3 is TGTGCCAGCAGCTTAATAGTCGCTTCTCGGACAGGAAACGCGAACACCGGGGAGCTGTTTTTT.

The chain uses TRBV6-4 and TRBJ2-1, with D tentatively TRBD2 (5 bases). V was shortened by 4 bases and J by 5 bases, with 15 bases between the two germline ends. The CDR3 loop spans 15 amino acids. CDR1 and CDR2 from the germline V gene are MRHNA and SNTAGT. The CDR3 protein is CASSVTASTHNEQFF. CDR3 nucleotides: TGTGCCAGCAGTGTTACGGCTAGCACCCACAATGAGCAGTTCTTC.

This chain connects TRBV13 to TRBJ2-7; D is unclear. CDR3 length: 16 amino acids. The germline gives CDR1 PRHDT, CDR2 FYEKMQ (reference sequence). Trimming shortened V by 0 bases and J by 3 bases, and 15 bases separated the two germline ends. In DNA, the CDR3 is TGTGCCAGCAGCTTAGGGGCGGTCTCGGACGGCTACGAGCAGTACTTC. The encoded protein is CASSLGAVSDGYEQYF.